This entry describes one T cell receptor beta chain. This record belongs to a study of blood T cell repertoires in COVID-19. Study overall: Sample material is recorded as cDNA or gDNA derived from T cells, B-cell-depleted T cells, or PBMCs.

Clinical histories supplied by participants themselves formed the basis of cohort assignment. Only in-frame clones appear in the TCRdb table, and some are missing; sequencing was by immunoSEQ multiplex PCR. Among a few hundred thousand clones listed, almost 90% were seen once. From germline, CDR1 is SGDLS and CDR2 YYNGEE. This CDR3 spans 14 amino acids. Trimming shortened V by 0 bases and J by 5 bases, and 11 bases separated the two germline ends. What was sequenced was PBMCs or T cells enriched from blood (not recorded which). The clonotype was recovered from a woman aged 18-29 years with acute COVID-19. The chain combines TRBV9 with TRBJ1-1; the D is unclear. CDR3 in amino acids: CASSVDAGGTEAFF. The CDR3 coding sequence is TGTGCCAGCAGCGTAGATGCAGGTGGAACTGAAGCTTTCTTT.